The 17 T cell receptor beta chains in this list originate from one sample, sequenced in a study of T cell responses to AZD1222 COVID-19 vaccine. Clones were sequenced by immunoSEQ multiplex PCR, and TCRdb holds only the in-frame ones, with some missing. The sample records roughly 120,000 clones, 92% being singletons. Material: peripheral blood, obtained 28 days after the second AZD1222 dose. These receptors originate from an adult who received the AZD1222 COVID-19 vaccine.

The V and J genes are TRBV2 and TRBJ2-1; D is unclear. CDR1 is SNHLY and CDR2 is FYNNEI in the germline V gene. Trimming cost V 2 bases and J 11 bases, with 10 bases left between them. The CDR3 totals 12 residues. The CDR3 DNA is TGTGCCAGCAGTGAACCCAGCGAGAAGCAGTTCTTC. This sequence encodes CASSEPSEKQFF.

This chain joins TRBV12-3 or TRBV12-4 and TRBJ2-7; TRBD1 matches at 12 bases. This CDR3 is built from 13 residues. J gave up 5 bases and V 6 bases, and 2 bases lay outside the gene matches. CDR3 protein: CASRGTGGNEQYF. In nucleotides, the CDR3 is TGTGCCAGCAGGGGGACAGGGGGCAACGAGCAGTACTTC.

This chain joins TRBV7-8 and TRBJ2-3, with TRBD2 identical over 9 bases. V lost 4 bases to trimming and J lost 6 bases; unmatched junction nucleotides: 11. The CDR3 spans 16 residues. The V gene's germline CDR1 is SGHVS and CDR2 FQNEAQ. CDR3 in amino acids: CASSSKPGLADDTQYF. The DNA of the CDR3 is TGTGCCAGCAGCTCAAAACCGGGACTAGCAGACGATACGCAGTATTTT.

The chain has TRBV5-1 and TRBJ1-3; D uncertain. Looked up from germline, CDR1 is SGHRS and CDR2 is YFSETQ. Trimming stripped 2 bases from V and 0 bases from J, with 6 bases between. The CDR3 loop spans 14 amino acids. In DNA, the CDR3 is TGCGCCAGCAGCTTACAAAGCTCTGGAAACACCATATATTTT. Translating it yields CASSLQSSGNTIYF.

The CDR3, as DNA: TGCAGCGTTGAGGGCGCTTTAACCTACAATGAGCAGTTCTTC. Translation: CSVEGALTYNEQFF. The chain couples TRBV29-1 to TRBJ2-1, with unresolved D. Per germline, CDR1 SQVTM and CDR2 ANQGSEA. The CDR3 is 14 amino acids. V shed 3 bases and J shed 2 bases, with 11 bases lying between them.

The rearrangement joins TRBV7-8 to TRBJ1-3; 9 bases fit TRBD1. The CDR3 has 19 residues. Trimming took 2 bases from V and 3 from J; bases not matched to a gene: 14. Germline CDR1 SGHVS, CDR2 FQNEAQ. The CDR3 is CASSLPRTGVWAFGNTIYF. CDR3 in DNA: TGTGCCAGCAGCTTACCCCGGACAGGGGTTTGGGCGTTTGGAAACACCATATATTTT. The whole variable domain, remainder taken from reference TRBV7-8 and TRBJ1-3, is GAGVSQSPRYKVAKRGQDVALRCDPISGHVSLFWYQQALGQGPEFLTYFQNEAQLDKSGLPSDRFFAERPEGSVSTLKIQRTQQEDSAVYLCASSLPRTGVWAFGNTIYFGEGSWLTVV.

The chain uses TRBV5-1 and TRBJ1-1; the D gene is possibly TRBD1 (5 bases). The germline CDR1 and CDR2 sequences are SGHRS and YFSETQ. Trimming stripped 3 bases from V and 4 bases from J, with 13 bases between. CDR3 length: 14 residues. The DNA of the CDR3 is TGCGCCAGCAGCTCCGGGACTTCGAGCACTGAAGCTTTCTTT. Its translation is CASSSGTSSTEAFF. Combining the CDR3 with reference TRBV5-1 and TRBJ1-1 gives the whole variable domain KAGVTQTPRYLIKTRGQQVTLSCSPISGHRSVSWYQQTPGQGLQFLFEYFSETQRNKGNFPGRFSGRQFSNSRSEMNVSTLELGDSALYLCASSSGTSSTEAFFGQGTRLTVV.

V usage is TRBV29-1 and J usage is TRBJ1-1, with 7 positions matching TRBD1. V lost 7 bases and J lost 7; bases outside the gene matches: 9. Germline loops: CDR1 SQVTM, CDR2 ANQGSEA. The CDR3 totals 12 residues. CDR3 amino acids: CSAQRRDSEAFF. The CDR3 coding sequence is TGCAGCGCACAGAGGCGGGACAGTGAAGCTTTCTTT.

The chain combines TRBV21-1 with TRBJ1-6. TRBV21-1 is deemed a pseudogene. There are 16 residues in the CDR3. Here the CDR3 DNA reads TGTGCCAGCAGCGGCAGATCGAGCTCCTATAATTCACCCCTCCACTTT. Protein: CASSGRSSSYNSPLHF.

The chain combines TRBV27 with TRBJ1-2; 10 nucleotides align to TRBD1. The length of the CDR3 is 14 residues. V trimming: 2 bases; J trimming: 6 bases; junction bases outside the gene matches: 3. Germline CDR1 is MNHEY and CDR2 is SMNVEV (reference sequence). CDR3: CASSLTGTGDGYTF. In nucleotides, the CDR3 is TGTGCCAGCAGTTTAACCGGGACAGGGGATGGCTACACCTTC.

This clone occurred a few times. The chain combines TRBV7-9 with TRBJ1-5, with D uncertain. The ends were cut back, 6 bases at V and 3 bases at J, with 12 bases in the middle. The CDR3 sequence is 14 residues long. Germline CDR1 SEHNR, CDR2 FQNEAQ (reference sequence). CDR3 sequence reads: CASRQGRINQPQHF. As DNA, the CDR3 is TGTGCCAGCAGACAAGGACGGATCAATCAGCCCCAGCATTTT.

V and J are TRBV15 and TRBJ2-7; 9 nucleotides align to TRBD1. Trimming cost V 8 bases and J 2 bases; bases outside gene matches: 4. Germline V CDR1 and CDR2: LNHNV, YYDKDF (reference sequence). CDR3 length: 13 amino acids. The CDR3 DNA reads TGTGCCACCGTCGGGACAGGGCCCTACGAGCAGTACTTC. It is translated as CATVGTGPYEQYF.

The CDR3 nucleotides read TGCGCCAGCAGCGAAACCACATTTGACGAAGCTTTCTTT. Translating it yields CASSETTFDEAFF. The rearrangement joins TRBV5-1 to TRBJ1-1; no definite D call. The CDR3 extends over 13 amino acids. CDR1 is SGHRS and CDR2 is YFSETQ in the germline V gene. The ends were cut back, 4 bases at V and 8 bases at J, with 15 bases in the middle.

The chain uses TRBV6-4 and TRBJ2-2, with 7 bases that match TRBD1. The V gene's germline CDR1 is MRHNA and CDR2 SNTAGT. V lost 2 bases to trimming and J lost 4 bases; unmatched junction nucleotides: 7. This CDR3 contains 16 residues. The chain's CDR3 is CASSDEGAFFTGELFF. DNA for the CDR3: TGTGCCAGCAGTGACGAGGGGGCGTTCTTCACCGGGGAGCTGTTTTTT.

The rearrangement joins TRBV7-6 to TRBJ2-5; 10 nucleotides line up with TRBD2. There are 17 residues in the CDR3. With 3 bases clipped from V and 3 bases from J, the junction kept 10 bases outside the gene matches. Germline lookup yields CDR1 SGHVS and CDR2 FNYEAQ. The CDR3, as DNA: TGTGCCAGCAGCTTGGGGGGGGGACTAGCGAGAGAAGAGACCCAGTACTTC. This gives the protein CASSLGGGLAREETQYF.

This chain connects TRBV10-2 to TRBJ2-7; 11 nucleotides line up with TRBD2. Germline assignment: CDR1 WSHSY and CDR2 SAAADI. Unmatched junction bases numbered 8, after V lost 4 bases and J lost 6 bases. The CDR3 extends over 15 amino acids. The CDR3 region has the DNA TGCGCCAGCAGTGCACCGATAGCGGGAGGGGGCGAGCAGTACTTC. Residues: CASSAPIAGGGEQYF.

A single count supports this clone. The chain joins TRBV2 to TRBJ2-7; TRBD2 matches 14 bases. This CDR3 is built from 15 residues. CDR1 is SNHLY and CDR2 is FYNNEI in the germline V gene. The V gene end was trimmed by 7 bases and the J gene end by 1 base; junction bases not matched to a gene: 3. The CDR3 loop reads CASMTSGGVSYEQYF. In DNA form, the CDR3 reads TGTGCCAGCATGACTAGCGGGGGGGTTTCCTACGAGCAGTACTTC.